The 8 T cell receptor beta chains listed next were all sequenced from one sample in a study of T cells after yellow fever vaccination. TCRdb processed the 5' RACE reads anew with MiXCR; each CDR3 protein has one entry. The table includes roughly 500,000 distinct CDR3 sequences, around 21% detected once. The sample here was PBMCs, taken 15 days after the yellow fever booster vaccination. The receptors come from a young man who received the YFV17D yellow fever vaccine.

This chain links TRBV4-3 with TRBJ2-1; 10 bases fit TRBD2. Unmatched junction bases numbered 8, after V lost 0 bases and J lost 9 bases. The CDR3 is 16 amino acids. Germline CDR1 and CDR2: LGHNA and YSLEER. The DNA for the CDR3 is TGCGCCAGCAGCCAAGATATAAGCGGGAGGGCCGGTGAGCAGTTCTTC. It encodes CASSQDISGRAGEQFF.

This chain uses TRBV7-2 with TRBJ2-1; 13 nucleotides align to TRBD2. Trimming removed 2 bases from V and 9 bases from J; junction bases left unmatched: 7. Germline assignment: CDR1 SGHTA and CDR2 FQGNSA. This CDR3 has 16 residues. The CDR3 protein is CASSLLGLAGDGEQFF. The CDR3 DNA sequence: TGTGCCAGCAGCTTACTTGGACTAGCGGGAGACGGTGAGCAGTTCTTC.

This clonotype occurred a few times. This rearrangement joins TRBV6-6 to TRBJ1-6; no clear D gene. The CDR3 loop spans 12 amino acids. V was cut by 6 bases and J by 1 base, with 1 base left in between. The germline V gene has CDR1 MNHNY and CDR2 SVGAGI (reference sequence). The CDR3 region has the DNA TGTGCCAGCAGGTCCTATAATTCACCCCTCCACTTT. Its translation: CASRSYNSPLHF.

The sample holds a few counts of this clonotype. The rearrangement links TRBV12-3 or TRBV12-4 to TRBJ1-1; 7 bases line up with TRBD1. The V gene end was trimmed by 3 bases and the J gene end by 5 bases; junction bases not matched to a gene: 9. This CDR3 spans 15 amino acids. This CDR3 reads CASSFSDRQGTEAFF. Written as DNA, the CDR3 is TGTGCCAGCAGTTTCTCGGACAGGCAGGGTACTGAAGCTTTCTTT.

This clonotype has only a few counts. The chain carries TRBV29-1 and TRBJ2-5; tentative D call: TRBD1 (6 bases). The CDR3 runs to 13 residues. Per germline, CDR1 SQVTM and CDR2 ANQGSEA. The germline V and J ends were trimmed by 6 bases and 3 bases, with 14 bases remaining between them. The CDR3 region is CSVVRDKEETQYF. DNA of the CDR3: TGCAGCGTAGTCCGGGACAAGGAAGAGACCCAGTACTTC.

The genes are TRBV7-3 and TRBJ2-1; 8 nucleotides line up with TRBD1. V dropped 5 bases and J dropped 7; count of bases not matched to a gene: 13. Per the germline V gene, CDR1 is SGHTA and CDR2 is FQGTGA. The CDR3 has 16 amino acids. The CDR3 sequence: CASSAGQGRKGNEQFF. Written as DNA, the CDR3 is TGTGCCAGCAGCGCCGGACAGGGAAGAAAAGGTAATGAGCAGTTCTTC.

This clonotype was recorded a few times. The chain is built from TRBV9 and TRBJ1-1; 8 bases match TRBD1. The V segment lost 3 bases and the J segment 6 bases; nucleotides outside the gene matches: 7. Germline V lookup: CDR1 SGDLS, CDR2 YYNGEE. The CDR3 has 14 residues. As DNA, the CDR3 is TGTGCCAGCAGCGACCCGGGACAGGTGTCTGAAGCTTTCTTT. Its translation is CASSDPGQVSEAFF.

The sample holds a few counts of this clonotype. The V call is TRBV7-2, the J call TRBJ2-7; 7 nucleotides agree with TRBD2. The CDR3 totals 15 residues. Germline values: CDR1 SGHTA, CDR2 FQGNSA. V shed 3 bases and J 4 bases; nucleotides not matched to a gene: 9. The CDR3 DNA sequence: TGTGCCAGCAGCTTGAGTCGTGGGGGGGGATACGAGCAGTACTTC. Translated: CASSLSRGGGYEQYF.